This T cell receptor (beta chain) was identified in a study of identifying expanded T cells in peripheral blood. V dropped 5 bases and J dropped 1 base, with 6 bases sitting between them. CDR1 is SGHVS, CDR2 FQNEAQ, per germline. The CDR3 runs to 13 residues. The data were produced by immunoSEQ multiplex PCR, yet TCRdb's version contains in-frame clones alone and is incomplete. This sample has approximately 100,000 clones, with about 83% found just once. The sequencing sample was made of blood. The TCR comes from a person aged 18-70 years in good health. The rearrangement joins TRBV7-8 to TRBJ2-4, with D perhaps TRBD2 (5 bases). This chain's CDR3 is CASSRGAKNIQYF. In nucleotides, the CDR3 is TGTGCCAGCAGCCGAGGGGCCAAAAACATTCAGTACTTC.